This TCR beta chain stems from a study of T cell responses to AZD1222 COVID-19 vaccine. Regarding this clone: The target antigen is unknown.

Germline CDR1 SGHKS, CDR2 YYEKEE (reference sequence). The CDR3 is 18 amino acids. The V gene end was trimmed by 2 bases and the J gene end by 1 base; junction bases not matched to a gene: 11. Sequencing used immunoSEQ multiplex PCR; TCRdb keeps in-frame clones, though not all of them. The data show about 140,000 clones, with more than 85% seen just once and around 12% held by the top ten. Overall study results and limits: Repertoire sampling was restricted to post-peak T cell response timepoints. Baseline seropositivity occurred in only a handful of AZD1222 recipients.

The material sequenced was peripheral blood, taken after recovery from COVID-19. This clonotype was sampled from an adult who had recovered from COVID-19. The rearrangement links TRBV5-5 to TRBJ1-5, with 8 bases lining up with TRBD1. CDR3 in DNA: TGTGCCAGCAGCTTTGGGACAGGCCCAGTTGGGAGCAATCAGCCCCAGCATTTT. Translation: CASSFGTGPVGSNQPQHF.